The 16 T cell receptor beta chains below were found in one sample sequenced in a study of neurological immune-mediated disorders. TCRdb re-derived calls from the 5' RACE reads in MiXCR, one entry per CDR3 protein. The table records roughly 80,000 distinct CDR3 sequences, almost 6% of them present only once. Described time point: longitudinal time-point 2. Sequencing was performed on PBMCs. The receptors come from a woman aged 60-75 years with multiple sclerosis.

This clonotype was seen ten or more times. The gene calls are TRBV6-5 and TRBJ1-1, with 9 positions matching TRBD1. The CDR3 consists of 16 residues. V shed 2 bases and J 5 bases; nucleotides not matched to a gene: 9. Germline CDR1 MNHEY, CDR2 SVGAGI. The CDR3 protein is CASSYRGTGSRTEAFF. The CDR3 DNA follows: TGTGCCAGCAGTTACAGAGGGACAGGGTCGAGGACTGAAGCTTTCTTT.

This clonotype has a count of ten or more. The chain joins TRBV6-5 to TRBJ2-6, with D possibly being TRBD1 (5 bases). Germline CDR1 MNHEY, CDR2 SVGAGI. Trimming removed 6 bases from V and 0 bases from J, with 12 bases in between. This CDR3 spans 16 amino acids. CDR3 DNA: TGTGCCAGCAGACGACAGATCTCCTCTGGGGCCAACGTCCTGACTTTC. Its protein product is CASRRQISSGANVLTF.

The chain recombines TRBV7-6 with TRBJ2-7; D is uncertain. Germline CDR1 SGHVS, CDR2 FNYEAQ. V lost 3 bases, J lost 5 bases, and 11 bases lay in between. The CDR3 length is 13 residues. DNA for the CDR3: TGTGCCAGCAGCTTTAGCAGTGGCGACGAGCAGTACTTC. It specifies CASSFSSGDEQYF.

This clonotype appeared a few times. The chain recombines TRBV7-2 with TRBJ2-2, with TRBD2 matching over 11 bases. The V gene end was trimmed by 3 bases and the J gene end by 6 bases; junction bases not matched to a gene: 3. In germline, CDR1 is SGHTA, CDR2 FQGNSA. This CDR3 is 15 amino acids long. CDR3 amino acids: CASSFGSGGAGELFF. Here the CDR3 DNA reads TGTGCCAGCAGCTTCGGTAGCGGGGGGGCCGGGGAGCTGTTTTTT.

This clonotype was seen ten or more times. The CDR3 coding sequence is TGTGCCAGCACCTTGGGGTGGGGCGGACAGCCCCAGCATTTT. Amino acid sequence: CASTLGWGGQPQHF. The chain uses TRBV12-3 or TRBV12-4 and TRBJ1-5; tentatively, D is TRBD1 (5 bases). V was cut by 7 bases and J by 7 bases, with 17 bases left in between. This CDR3 is 14 amino acids long.

The rearrangement uses TRBV6-5 and TRBJ2-1; D not resolved. Deletions cut 2 bases from V and 0 bases from J, with 11 bases between. Germline CDR1 is MNHEY and CDR2 is SVGAGI. The CDR3 runs 16 residues. CDR3 loop: CASSYRVESSYNEQFF. The CDR3 DNA sequence: TGTGCCAGCAGTTACAGGGTAGAGAGCTCCTACAATGAGCAGTTCTTC.

The rearrangement links TRBV10-3 to TRBJ2-5; possibly TRBD1 for D (6 bases). This CDR3 spans 15 amino acids. Germline V lookup: CDR1 ENHRY, CDR2 SYGVKD. V was cut by 3 bases and J by 1 base, with 12 bases left in between. Written as DNA, the CDR3 is TGTGCCATCAGTGACCCGATCAGGGGCCAAGAGACCCAGTACTTC. Protein sequence: CAISDPIRGQETQYF.

The chain uses TRBV5-5 and TRBJ2-1; 7 positions match TRBD2. Germline assignment: CDR1 SGHKS and CDR2 YYEKEE (reference sequence). The CDR3 covers 15 residues. Unmatched junction bases numbered 10, after V lost 3 bases and J lost 7 bases. The CDR3 sequence is CASSSKLAGVNEQFF. In nucleotides, the CDR3 is TGTGCCAGCAGCTCAAAACTGGCGGGGGTTAATGAGCAGTTCTTC.

The chain couples TRBV12-3 or TRBV12-4 to TRBJ2-7; D not certain. The V end was cut by 5 bases, the J end by 2 bases, with 7 bases between. This CDR3 comprises 12 residues. The CDR3 DNA reads as TGTGCCAGCAGTCCGCAAACCTACGAGCAGTACTTC. Encoded protein: CASSPQTYEQYF.

In its sample, this clonotype was seen many times. The V call is TRBV4-1, the J call TRBJ1-5, with D possibly being TRBD1 (5 bases). The germline gives CDR1 MGHRA, CDR2 YSYEKL. The CDR3 length is 15 residues. V lost 2 bases to trimming and J lost 3 bases, with 11 bases between them. The CDR3 DNA reads TGCGCCAGCAGCCAATCCGGGGCGGTCAATCAGCCCCAGCATTTT. It yields the protein CASSQSGAVNQPQHF.

A remark on this clonotype: Relative to the germline gene, one junction end is altered; a read error may explain this. The chain carries TRBV29-1 and TRBJ1-2; tentative D call: TRBD1 (6 bases). The germline V gene encodes CDR1 SQVTM and CDR2 ANQGSEA. CDR3 length: 13 residues. The CDR3 region is CSVQGSANYGYTF. For the CDR3, the DNA is TGTAGCGTCCAGGGGTCCGCTAACTATGGCTACACCTTC.

This clonotype was detected many times. The chain carries TRBV11-2 and TRBJ2-7; D is possibly TRBD1 or TRBD2 (6 bases each). Trimming took 0 bases from V and 1 from J, leaving 10 bases between them. There are 15 residues in the CDR3. The germline gives CDR1 SGHAT, CDR2 FQNNGV. CDR3 region: CASSLEQGGSYEQYF. CDR3 nucleotides: TGTGCCAGCAGCTTAGAACAGGGAGGTTCCTACGAGCAGTACTTC.

The sample holds many counts of this clonotype. The rearrangement uses TRBV20-1 and TRBJ1-2, with 7 bases matching TRBD1. The CDR3 is made up of 13 amino acids. Losses at the gene ends were 6 bases for V and 8 bases for J; bases not matched to a gene: 12. Germline V gene sequence: CDR1 DFQATT, CDR2 SNEGSKA (reference sequence). CDR3 sequence (DNA): TGCAGTGCCGAACCAGGGGGATATGGGGGCTACACCTTC. It codes for CSAEPGGYGGYTF.

This clonotype was observed at least ten times. In DNA, the CDR3 is TGTGCCAGCAGCTATCGGGGGCTGTGGTACGAGCAGTACTTC. Protein product: CASSYRGLWYEQYF. The rearrangement links TRBV5-6 to TRBJ2-7; D assignment may be TRBD1 or TRBD2 (6 bases each). This CDR3 region has 14 residues. With 3 bases removed from V and 4 bases from J, the gap between germline ends came to 14 bases. CDR1 and CDR2 (germline): SGHDT, YYEEEE.

In its sample, this clonotype was seen a few times. The V call is TRBV30, the J call TRBJ1-1; no reliable D call. Trimming pared 7 bases from V and 3 bases from J, leaving 15 bases between. The CDR3 extends over 13 amino acids. The V gene's germline CDR1 is GTSNPN and CDR2 SVGIG (reference sequence). The CDR3 loop is CASHEAPYTEAFF. The CDR3 bases are TGTGCCTCCCATGAGGCACCTTACACTGAAGCTTTCTTT.

This clonotype was seen ten or more times. This sequence joins TRBV20-1 and TRBJ2-5; 9 nucleotides align to TRBD2. The V gene end was trimmed by 5 bases and the J gene end by 7 bases; junction bases not matched to a gene: 20. From germline, CDR1 is DFQATT and CDR2 SNEGSKA (reference sequence). The CDR3 length is 17 residues. CDR3 in DNA: TGCAGTGCTGGGGGAGCAGGCGGCGGGGGGGCCGGAGTGACCCAGTACTTC. It specifies CSAGGAGGGGAGVTQYF.